The T cell receptor (beta chain) under discussion was sequenced for a study of blood T cell repertoires in COVID-19. Study context: The United States, Italy and Spain were the sources of the acute and convalescent COVID-19 samples. Nucleic acid was either cDNA or gDNA, and it came from T cells, B-cell-depleted T cells, or PBMCs.

As processed by the authors: Amplification of reference gene primers was used by the study to estimate nucleated cell counts. TCRdb's table, derived via immunoSEQ multiplex PCR, lists solely in-frame clones and lacks some. V, J and clone size were drawn from that table, and D and trimming were deduced from the DNA. In the table there are about 670,000 clones, around 89% of which are singletons. The CDR3 is 15 residues long. The germline gives CDR1 MGHRA, CDR2 YSYEKL. The V and J ends lost 7 bases and 2 bases respectively, with 17 bases between them. The source material was peripheral blood. The V gene is TRBV4-1, the J gene TRBJ1-2; TRBD1 might be the D (6 bases). The TCR was taken from a woman aged 18-29 years with acute or convalescent COVID-19. CDR3 sequence reads: CASNTPGGPNYGYTF. CDR3 DNA: TGCGCCAGCAACACACCGGGGGGGCCAAACTATGGCTACACCTTC.